This is a list of T cell receptor beta chains from one sample in a study of T cell responses to AZD1222 COVID-19 vaccine. Here immunoSEQ multiplex PCR was the method, and the copy in TCRdb shows in-frame clones only, minus some. Here the sample spans 150,000 to 200,000 clones, around 90% being singletons. Sample: peripheral blood, taken 28 days after the second dose of the MenACWY control vaccine. These receptor sequences come from an adult who received the MenACWY meningococcal vaccine as a control. The CDR3 runs from the conserved cysteine through the conserved F or W. A D gene is named only where the DNA matches it firmly. Not every row has a clone size; where given, it reads once, few, many or a size class.

j_call v_call d_call clone_size cdr3_nt cdr3_aa
TRBJ2-1 TRBV4-3 TRBD1 NA TGCGCCAGCAGCCAGGGGACAGGTTACAATGAGCAGTTCTTC CASSQGTGYNEQFF
TRBJ2-7 TRBV7-9 TRBD1 few TGTGCCAGCAGCGTAAGGACAGGGAGCTACGAGCAGTACTTC CASSVRTGSYEQYF
TRBJ1-5 TRBV19 TRBD1 NA TGTGCCAGTAGTGGTGGGACAGCCTATCAGCCCCAGCATTTT CASSGGTAYQPQHF
TRBJ2-5 TRBV12-3/TRBV12-4 NA NA TGTGCCAGCAGCCTCAACCTGGGCACCCAGTACTTC CASSLNLGTQYF
TRBJ2-7 TRBV29-1 NA NA TGCAGCGCTACACAGGGCGGGGAGCAGTACTTC CSATQGGEQYF
TRBJ1-3 TRBV15 NA NA TGTGCCACCAGCTCGGCTATTTCACAGGTACCCTCTGGAAACACCATATATTTT CATSSAISQVPSGNTIYF
TRBJ2-1 TRBV11-2 NA once TGTGCCAGCAGCTTAGTTCGGTCAGGGAATGAGCAGTTCTTC CASSLVRSGNEQFF
TRBJ1-5 TRBV10-3 NA NA TGTGCCATCAGTCAGCCCGGGGACAACCAGCCCCAGCATTTT CAISQPGDNQPQHF
TRBJ2-7 TRBV9 NA NA TGTGCCAGCAGCGTAGAAGCAGGGTCTTACGAGCAGTACTTC CASSVEAGSYEQYF
TRBJ1-4 TRBV7-9 NA NA TGTGCCAGCAGCTTATCCGGGACCTCAGGCGAAAAACTGTTTTTT CASSLSGTSGEKLFF
TRBJ2-5 TRBV27 NA NA TGTGCCAGCAGTTCGCAGGGTTTGTGGGCCCAGTACTTC CASSSQGLWAQYF
TRBJ1-5 TRBV5-1 NA NA TGCGCCAGCGCCGAGGGGTCTGGAAATCAGCCCCAGCATTTT CASAEGSGNQPQHF
TRBJ1-5 TRBV5-6 NA NA TGTGCCAGCAGCTTGTATCAGGGCGTCAATCAGCCCCAGCATTTT CASSLYQGVNQPQHF
TRBJ2-1 TRBV29-1 TRBD2 NA TGCAGCGTCGTAGCGGGGGGAAGCTCCTACAATGAGCAGTTCTTC CSVVAGGSSYNEQFF
TRBJ1-2 TRBV28 NA NA TGTGCCAGCAGTGCTCAGGGGACCATCTATGGCTACACCTTC CASSAQGTIYGYTF
TRBJ2-7 TRBV3-1/TRBV3-2 TRBD2 NA TGTGCCAGCAGCCAAGACGTTCCACTAGCGGGAGGATCGTACGAGCAGTACTTC CASSQDVPLAGGSYEQYF
TRBJ2-5 TRBV29-1 NA NA TGCAGCGCAAAGGGGCTGTTTCTTGAGACCCAGTACTTC CSAKGLFLETQYF
TRBJ2-5 TRBV1 NA NA TGCACCATCAGACCCGGGGGCCCCCCCCGGTACTTC CTIRPGGPPRYF
TRBJ1-2 TRBV9 TRBD1 NA TGTGCCAGCAGCGCCACAGGGGAAGGCTATGGCTACACCTTC CASSATGEGYGYTF
TRBJ1-1 TRBV28 NA once TGTGCCAGCAGTTCCCCCGAGACGGCAGGAACTAACACTGAAGCTTTCTTT CASSSPETAGTNTEAFF
TRBJ2-2 TRBV29-1 TRBD2 NA TGCAGCTCCCGGACGGGGGGTTCCGGGGAGCTGTTTTTT CSSRTGGSGELFF
TRBJ1-5 TRBV6-2/TRBV6-3 NA NA TGTGCCAGCAGTTACTCCCCCGGTGGTGGACATTTT CASSYSPGGGHF
TRBJ2-7 TRBV29-1 NA NA TGCAGCGTTGTGGACGGCTACGAGCAGTACTTC CSVVDGYEQYF
TRBJ1-1 TRBV6-6 NA NA TGTGCCAGCAGTCAGGGCCAGACCACCTTCTTGAACACTGAAGCTTTCTTT CASSQGQTTFLNTEAFF
TRBJ2-2 TRBV9 NA NA TGTGCCAGCAGCGTAGCTGGGGGTAGCGGGAACACCGGGGAGCTGTTTTTT CASSVAGGSGNTGELFF
TRBJ1-2 TRBV10-3 NA NA TGTGCCATCAATGGGGACCGCTATGGCTACACCTTC CAINGDRYGYTF
TRBJ2-3 TRBV3-1/TRBV3-2 NA NA TGTGCCAGCAGCCAAGCCCCCTTTAGCACAGATACGCAGTATTTT CASSQAPFSTDTQYF
TRBJ1-5 TRBV6-1 NA NA TGTGCCAGCAGTGAGCAGGGTAGCAATCAGCCCCAGCATTTT CASSEQGSNQPQHF
TRBJ1-6 TRBV28 TRBD1 once TGTGCCAGCAGTTTTGGACAGGGAATTTCGAATTCACCCCTCCACTTT CASSFGQGISNSPLHF
TRBJ1-1 TRBV19 TRBD1 NA TGTGCCAGTAGACCAACAGGGGGGGCTGAAGCTTTCTTT CASRPTGGAEAFF
TRBJ2-1 TRBV28 TRBD2 NA TGTGCCAGCAGTTTGGCCTTCGGGGCTAGCGGAGACAATGAGCAGTTCTTC CASSLAFGASGDNEQFF
TRBJ1-3 TRBV28 TRBD1 NA TGTGCCAGCAGTCCGGGACAGCCATACTCTGGAAACACCATATATTTT CASSPGQPYSGNTIYF
TRBJ2-1 TRBV7-2 TRBD2 NA TGTGCCAGCAGCGGCAGCGGGAGCTCCTACAATGAGCAGTTCTTC CASSGSGSSYNEQFF
TRBJ1-3 TRBV15 NA NA TGTGCCACCACAGGGATTGGAAACACCATATATTTT CATTGIGNTIYF
TRBJ2-3 TRBV5-8 NA NA TGTGCCAGCAGCCTGGAGGCGGGGAGAGATACGCAGTATTTT CASSLEAGRDTQYF
TRBJ1-5 TRBV10-2 NA NA TGCGCCAGCAGCTTGGGGGAACGGAGCCAGCCCCAGCATTTT CASSLGERSQPQHF
TRBJ2-7 TRBV29-1 TRBD1 once TGCAGCGTTGATGGGGACAGGGGACCCTACGAGCAGTACTTC CSVDGDRGPYEQYF
TRBJ2-3 TRBV18 TRBD2 few TGTGCCAGCTCACCGACTAGCGCTTACACAGATACGCAGTATTTT CASSPTSAYTDTQYF
TRBJ2-7 TRBV7-9 NA NA TGTGCCAGCAAACGGGCCGGGGACGAGCAGTACTTC CASKRAGDEQYF
TRBJ1-1 TRBV28 NA NA TGTGCCAGCAGTTTAATCGGGACTCCCTCTGAAGCTTTCTTT CASSLIGTPSEAFF
TRBJ1-1 TRBV18 TRBD1 NA TGTGCCAGCTCACAAACGCCTACCGGGACAGGGTGGGACACTGAAGCTTTCTTT CASSQTPTGTGWDTEAFF
TRBJ2-3 TRBV4-3 NA NA TGCGCCAGCAGCCAAGAAGTAGATACGCAGTATTTT CASSQEVDTQYF
TRBJ2-7 TRBV7-9 NA NA TGTGCCAGCAGCTTAGCTTTTACCTACGAGCAGTACTTC CASSLAFTYEQYF
TRBJ2-7 TRBV28 NA NA TGTGCCAGCAGTTCAGGACAATCCTACGAGCAGTACTTC CASSSGQSYEQYF
TRBJ2-7 TRBV5-6 TRBD1 NA TGTGCCAGCAGTCAAACAGGGGGCGGATTCTACGAGCAGTACTTC CASSQTGGGFYEQYF
TRBJ2-1 TRBV24-1 TRBD2 NA TGTGCCACCAGAGCCAAACCCGGGACTAGCGGAATATCCTACAATGAGCAGTTCTTC CATRAKPGTSGISYNEQFF
TRBJ1-2 TRBV10-2 NA NA TGCGCCAGCAGTGAGTCCTTGGACAGCGGAGGCTACACCTTC CASSESLDSGGYTF
TRBJ2-7 TRBV28 NA NA TGTGCCAGCAGCCTCGGGACACCATCCTACGAGCAGTACTTC CASSLGTPSYEQYF
TRBJ2-7 TRBV12-3/TRBV12-4 TRBD2 NA TGTGCCAGCAGTTTTAGCGGGTACTACGAGCAGTACTTC CASSFSGYYEQYF
TRBJ1-5 TRBV30 NA NA TGTGCCTGGAGTGCTTCGACAGGACAGCCCCAGCATTTT CAWSASTGQPQHF
TRBJ2-3 TRBV28 NA NA TGTGCCAGCAGTTCACTCTCGGACTACACAGATACGCAGTATTTT CASSSLSDYTDTQYF
TRBJ1-2 TRBV28 NA once TGTGCCAGCAGTTGGCTGACAGGTGGCTACACCTTC CASSWLTGGYTF
TRBJ2-1 TRBV15 TRBD2 NA TGTGCCACCAGCAGAGATCTGACTAGCGGATCTACTATCTACAATGAGCAGTTCTTC CATSRDLTSGSTIYNEQFF
TRBJ2-7 TRBV7-9 TRBD1 NA TGTGCCAGCAGCTTAGGGGACAGGGTCAAAGAGCAGTACTTC CASSLGDRVKEQYF
TRBJ2-4 TRBV29-1 NA NA TGCAGCGTTCTTCAAGGAAACATTCAGTACTTC CSVLQGNIQYF
TRBJ1-2 TRBV28 NA NA TGTGCCAGCAGTAGGAATGGCTACACCTTC CASSRNGYTF
TRBJ2-7 TRBV7-2 NA NA TGTGCCAGCAGCGAGAGGGGGGGTACCTACGAGCAGTACTTC CASSERGGTYEQYF